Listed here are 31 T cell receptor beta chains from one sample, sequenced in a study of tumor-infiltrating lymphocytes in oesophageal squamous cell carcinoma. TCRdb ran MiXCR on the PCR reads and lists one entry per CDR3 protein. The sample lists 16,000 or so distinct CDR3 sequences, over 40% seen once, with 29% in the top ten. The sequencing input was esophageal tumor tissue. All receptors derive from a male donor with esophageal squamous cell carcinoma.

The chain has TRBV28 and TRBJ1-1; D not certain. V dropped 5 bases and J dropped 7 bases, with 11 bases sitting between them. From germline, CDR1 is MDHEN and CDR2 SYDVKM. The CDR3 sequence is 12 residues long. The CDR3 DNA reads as TGTGCCAGCAGTCACCACGGCCGTGAAGCTTTCTTT. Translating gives CASSHHGREAFF.

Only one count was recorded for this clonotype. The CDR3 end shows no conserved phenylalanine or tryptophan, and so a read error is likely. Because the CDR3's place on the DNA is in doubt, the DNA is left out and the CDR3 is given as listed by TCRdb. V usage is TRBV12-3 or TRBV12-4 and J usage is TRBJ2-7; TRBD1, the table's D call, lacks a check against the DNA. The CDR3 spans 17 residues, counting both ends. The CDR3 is CASSSINRGGETQYFGS.

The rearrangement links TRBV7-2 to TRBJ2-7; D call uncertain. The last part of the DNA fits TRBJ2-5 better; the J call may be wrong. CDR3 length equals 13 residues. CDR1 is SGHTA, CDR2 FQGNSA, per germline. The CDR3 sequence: CASSFSVGETQYF. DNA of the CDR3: TGTGCCAGCAGCTTCAGCGTGGGAGAGACCCAGTACTTC.

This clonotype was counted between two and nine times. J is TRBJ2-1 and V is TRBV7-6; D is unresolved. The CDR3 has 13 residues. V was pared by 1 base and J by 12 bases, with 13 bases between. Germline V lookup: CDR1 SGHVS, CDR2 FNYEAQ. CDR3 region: CASSLDIWGGQFF. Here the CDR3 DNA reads TGTGCCAGCAGCTTAGATATTTGGGGTGGGCAGTTCTTC. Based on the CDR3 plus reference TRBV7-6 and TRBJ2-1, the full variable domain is GAGVSQSPRYKVTKRGQDVALRCDPISGHVSLYWYRQALGQGPEFLTYFNYEAQQDKSGLPNDRFSAERPEGSISTLTIQRTEQRDSAMYRCASSLDIWGGQFFGPGTRLTVL.

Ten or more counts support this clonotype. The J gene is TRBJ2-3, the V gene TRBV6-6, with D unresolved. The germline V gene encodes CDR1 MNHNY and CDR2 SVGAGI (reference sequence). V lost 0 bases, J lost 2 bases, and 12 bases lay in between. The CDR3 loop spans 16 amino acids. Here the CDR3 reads CASSYSIGWLTDTQYF. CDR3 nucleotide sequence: TGTGCCAGCAGTTACTCGATCGGCTGGCTCACAGATACGCAGTATTTT.

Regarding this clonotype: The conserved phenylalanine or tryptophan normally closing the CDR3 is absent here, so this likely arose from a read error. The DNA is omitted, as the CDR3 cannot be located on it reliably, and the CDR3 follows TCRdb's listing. CDR3 region: CASSFIRGLRNEQFFGA. J is TRBJ2-6 and V is TRBV5-3; no check of the table's D call, TRBD1, against the DNA was made. TRBV5-3 is assigned to the ORF class and has an uncertain function. With termini counted, the CDR3 has 17 amino acids.

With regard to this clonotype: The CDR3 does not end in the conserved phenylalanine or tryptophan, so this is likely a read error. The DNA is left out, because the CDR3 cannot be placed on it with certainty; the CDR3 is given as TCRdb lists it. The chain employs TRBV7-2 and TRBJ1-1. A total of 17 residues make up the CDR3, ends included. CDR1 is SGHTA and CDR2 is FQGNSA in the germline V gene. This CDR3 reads CASSLYSGTYNEQFFGP.

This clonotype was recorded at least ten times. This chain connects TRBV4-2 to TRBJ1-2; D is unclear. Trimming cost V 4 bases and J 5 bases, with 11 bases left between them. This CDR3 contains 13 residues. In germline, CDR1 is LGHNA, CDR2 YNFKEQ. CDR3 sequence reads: CASSPPGGYGYTF. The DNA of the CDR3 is TGTGCCAGCAGCCCACCAGGTGGATATGGCTACACCTTC.

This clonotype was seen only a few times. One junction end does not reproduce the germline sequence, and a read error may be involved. In nucleotides, the CDR3 is TGTGCTAGCAGCGGGTCCAGGGGGGGTGAGCAGTTCTTC. It codes for CASSGSRGGEQFF. This chain uses TRBV7-7 with TRBJ2-3; D tentatively reads TRBD1 or TRBD2 (7 bases each). The J call may be mistaken, given a closer DNA end match to TRBJ2-1. This CDR3 is built from 13 residues. Per the germline V gene, CDR1 is SSHAT and CDR2 is FNYEAQ (reference sequence).

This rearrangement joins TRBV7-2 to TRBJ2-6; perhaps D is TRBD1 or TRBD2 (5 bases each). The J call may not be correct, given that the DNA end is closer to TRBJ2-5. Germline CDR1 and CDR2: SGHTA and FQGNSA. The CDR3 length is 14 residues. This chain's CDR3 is CASSSTRGGVTQYF. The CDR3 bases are TGTGCCAGCAGTTCGACCCGTGGGGGTGTGACCCAGTACTTC.

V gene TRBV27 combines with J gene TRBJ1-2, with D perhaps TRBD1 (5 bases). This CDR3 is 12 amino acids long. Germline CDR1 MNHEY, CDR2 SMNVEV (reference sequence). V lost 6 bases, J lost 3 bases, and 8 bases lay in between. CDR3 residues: CASREGDYGYTF. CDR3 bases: TGTGCCAGCAGAGAAGGGGACTATGGCTACACCTTC.

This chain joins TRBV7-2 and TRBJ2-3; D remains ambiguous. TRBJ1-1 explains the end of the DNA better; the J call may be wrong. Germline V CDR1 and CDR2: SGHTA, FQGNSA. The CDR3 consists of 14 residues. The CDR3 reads CASRTGNWETEAFF. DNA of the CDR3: TGTGCCAGCAGGACCGGGAACTGGGAAACTGAAGCTTTCTTT.

CDR3 residues: CASKDRAVTQYF. The CDR3 bases are TGTGCCAGCAAAGACAGGGCCGTTACGCAGTATTTT. The chain has TRBV6-8 and TRBJ2-3; 7 positions match TRBD1. The CDR3 loop spans 12 amino acids. After removal of 7 bases from V and 8 bases from J, the junction contained 6 bases not matched to a gene. CDR1 MNHGY and CDR2 SAAAGT come from the germline V gene.

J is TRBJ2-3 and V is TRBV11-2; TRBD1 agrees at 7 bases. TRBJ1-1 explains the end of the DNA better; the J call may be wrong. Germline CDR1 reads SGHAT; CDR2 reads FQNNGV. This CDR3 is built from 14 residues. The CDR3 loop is CASSSRTGNTEAFF. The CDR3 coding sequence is TGTGCCAGCAGCTCAAGGACAGGGAACACTGAAGCTTTCTTT.

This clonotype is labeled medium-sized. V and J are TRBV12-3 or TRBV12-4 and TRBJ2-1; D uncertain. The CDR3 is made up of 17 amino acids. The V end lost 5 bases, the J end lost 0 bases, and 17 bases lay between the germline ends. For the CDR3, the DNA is TGTGCCAGCAGTCCGTCCTTCCAGGCTAACTCCTACAATGAGCAGTTCTTC. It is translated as CASSPSFQANSYNEQFF.

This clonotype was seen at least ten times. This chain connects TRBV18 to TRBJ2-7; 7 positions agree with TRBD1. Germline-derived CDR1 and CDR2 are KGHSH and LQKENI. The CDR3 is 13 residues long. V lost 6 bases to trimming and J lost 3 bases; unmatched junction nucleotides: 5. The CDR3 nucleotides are TGTGCCAGCTCCAGGACAGGAGGCTACGAGCAGTACTTC. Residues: CASSRTGGYEQYF.

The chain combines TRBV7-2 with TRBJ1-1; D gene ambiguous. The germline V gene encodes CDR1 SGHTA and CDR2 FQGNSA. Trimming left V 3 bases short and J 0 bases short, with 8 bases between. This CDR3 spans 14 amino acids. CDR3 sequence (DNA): TGTGCCAGCAGCTTTTACAGAATGAACACTGAAGCTTTCTTT. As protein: CASSFYRMNTEAFF.

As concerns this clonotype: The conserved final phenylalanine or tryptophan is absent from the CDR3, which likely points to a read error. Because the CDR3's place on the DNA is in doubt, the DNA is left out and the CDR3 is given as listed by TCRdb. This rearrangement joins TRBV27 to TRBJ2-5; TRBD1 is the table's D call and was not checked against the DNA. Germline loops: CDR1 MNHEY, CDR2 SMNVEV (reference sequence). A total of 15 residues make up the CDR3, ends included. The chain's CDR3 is CASSLRQNYGYTFGS.

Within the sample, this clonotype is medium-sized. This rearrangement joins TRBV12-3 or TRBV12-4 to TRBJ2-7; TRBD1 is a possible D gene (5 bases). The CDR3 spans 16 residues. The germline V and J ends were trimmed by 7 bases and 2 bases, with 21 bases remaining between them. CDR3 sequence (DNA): TGTGCCAGCAAGAAATGGAACAGGCCTCCTACCTACGAGCAGTACTTC. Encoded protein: CASKKWNRPPTYEQYF.

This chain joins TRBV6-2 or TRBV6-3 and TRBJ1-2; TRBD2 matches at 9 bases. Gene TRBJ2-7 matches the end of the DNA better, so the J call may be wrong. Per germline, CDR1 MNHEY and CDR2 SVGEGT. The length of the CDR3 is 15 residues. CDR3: CASSEGAGGPYEQYF. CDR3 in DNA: TGTGCCAGCAGTGAGGGGGCGGGAGGGCCCTACGAGCAGTACTTC.

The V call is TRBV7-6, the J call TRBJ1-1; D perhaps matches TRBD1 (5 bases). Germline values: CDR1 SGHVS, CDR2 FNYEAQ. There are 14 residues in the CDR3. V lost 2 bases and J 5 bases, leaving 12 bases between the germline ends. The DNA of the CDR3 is TGTGCCAGCAGCTTATATACGGGGGGGACTGAAGCTTTCTTT. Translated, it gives CASSLYTGGTEAFF.

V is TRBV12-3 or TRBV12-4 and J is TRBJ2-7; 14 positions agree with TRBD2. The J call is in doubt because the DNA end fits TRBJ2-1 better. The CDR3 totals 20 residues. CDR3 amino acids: CASSPSPGLAGVFGSGEQFF. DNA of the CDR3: TGTGCCAGCAGTCCTTCGCCGGGACTAGCGGGGGTGTTTGGGTCGGGTGAGCAGTTCTTC.

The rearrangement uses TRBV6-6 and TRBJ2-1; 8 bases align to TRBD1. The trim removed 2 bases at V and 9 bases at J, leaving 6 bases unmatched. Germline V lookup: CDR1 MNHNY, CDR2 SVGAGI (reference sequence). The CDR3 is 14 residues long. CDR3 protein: CASSYGQGGGEQFF. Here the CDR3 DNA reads TGTGCCAGCAGTTACGGACAGGGCGGCGGTGAGCAGTTCTTC.

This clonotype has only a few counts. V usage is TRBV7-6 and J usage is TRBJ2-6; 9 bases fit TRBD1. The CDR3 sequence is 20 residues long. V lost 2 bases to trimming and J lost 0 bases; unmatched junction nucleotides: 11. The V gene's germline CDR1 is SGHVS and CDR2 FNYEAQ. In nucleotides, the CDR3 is TGTGCCAGCAGCTTATCGGCCGGTCGGGACAGGGACTCTGGGGCCAACGTCCTGACTTTC. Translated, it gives CASSLSAGRDRDSGANVLTF.

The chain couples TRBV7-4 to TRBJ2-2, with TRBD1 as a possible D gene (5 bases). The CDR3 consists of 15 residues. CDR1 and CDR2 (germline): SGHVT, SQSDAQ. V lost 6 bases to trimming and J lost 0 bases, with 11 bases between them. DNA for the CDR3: TGTGCCAGCAGACCCGGACAAGCGAACACCGGGGAGCTGTTTTTT. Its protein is CASRPGQANTGELFF.

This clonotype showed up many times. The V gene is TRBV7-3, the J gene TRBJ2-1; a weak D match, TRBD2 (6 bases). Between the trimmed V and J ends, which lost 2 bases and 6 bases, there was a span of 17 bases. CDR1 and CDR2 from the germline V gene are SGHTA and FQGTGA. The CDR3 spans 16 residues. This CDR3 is CASSLRALQGGNEQFF. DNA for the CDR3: TGTGCCAGCAGCTTACGGGCCCTCCAGGGAGGCAATGAGCAGTTCTTC.

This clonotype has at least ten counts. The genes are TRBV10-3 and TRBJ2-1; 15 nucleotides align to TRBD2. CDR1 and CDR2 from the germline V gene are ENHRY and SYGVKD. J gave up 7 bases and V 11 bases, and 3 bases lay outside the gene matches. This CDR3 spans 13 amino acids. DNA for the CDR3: TGTGCCGGCGGGACTAGCGGGAGGAATGAGCAGTTCTTC. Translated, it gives CAGGTSGRNEQFF.

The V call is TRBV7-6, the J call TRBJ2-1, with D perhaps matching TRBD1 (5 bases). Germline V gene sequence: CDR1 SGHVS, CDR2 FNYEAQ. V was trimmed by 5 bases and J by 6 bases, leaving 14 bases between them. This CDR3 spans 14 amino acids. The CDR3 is CASSPQVDGNEQFF. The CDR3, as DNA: TGTGCCAGCAGCCCACAGGTTGACGGCAATGAGCAGTTCTTC.

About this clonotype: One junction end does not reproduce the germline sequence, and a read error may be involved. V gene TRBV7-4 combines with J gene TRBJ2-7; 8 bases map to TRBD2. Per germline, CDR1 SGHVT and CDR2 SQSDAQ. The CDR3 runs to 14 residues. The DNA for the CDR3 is TGTGCCAGCAGCAGGGGGACTAGTCCCTATGAGCAGTACTTC. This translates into CASSRGTSPYEQYF. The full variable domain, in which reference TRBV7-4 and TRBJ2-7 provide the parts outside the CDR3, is GAGVSQSPRYKVAKRGRDVALRCDSISGHVTLYWYRQTLGQGSEVLTYSQSDAQRDKSGRPSGRFSAERPERSVSTLKIQRTEQGDSAVYLCASSRGTSPYEQYFGPGTRLTVT.

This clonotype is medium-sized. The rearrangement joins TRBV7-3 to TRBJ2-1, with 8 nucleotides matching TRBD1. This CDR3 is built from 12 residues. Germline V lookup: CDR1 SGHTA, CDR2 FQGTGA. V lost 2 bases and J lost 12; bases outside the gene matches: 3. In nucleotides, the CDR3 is TGTGCCAGCAGCTTACGGACAGGGATGCAGTTCTTC. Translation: CASSLRTGMQFF.

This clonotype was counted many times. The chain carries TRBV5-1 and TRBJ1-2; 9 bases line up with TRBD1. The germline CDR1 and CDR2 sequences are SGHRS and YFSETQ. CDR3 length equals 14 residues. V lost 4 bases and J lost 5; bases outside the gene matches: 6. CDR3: CASSTDRGGYGYTF. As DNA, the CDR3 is TGCGCCAGCAGCACGGACAGGGGAGGTTATGGCTACACCTTC.